This paragraph reports one TCR beta chain. As yet, its antigen is unknown. These data come from a study of siplizumab effects on memory and regulatory T cells. V dropped 2 bases and J dropped 7 bases, with 12 bases sitting between them. This CDR3 contains 13 residues. Per germline, CDR1 SQVTM and CDR2 ANQGSEA. General observations from the study: Suppressive capability of dividing Tregs from siplizumab cultures went unverified. Unstimulated subset assignment was obtained for only a minor fraction of alloreactive clones. No naive or memory phenotype could be assigned to roughly 80-95% of proliferating clones. It seemed that naive T cells were more diverse than memory cells and were major contributors to the alloresponse.

The data were produced by immunoSEQ multiplex PCR, yet TCRdb's version contains in-frame clones alone and is incomplete. This table has several thousand clones, more than 60% appearing once. Sequenced: effector memory CD8+ T cells sorted from blood. Indicated subset: unstimulated CD8+ effector memory T cells. The V gene is TRBV29-1, the J gene TRBJ2-1; D may be TRBD2 (5 bases). This TCR was recovered from a human donor in good health. Here the CDR3 reads CSVEQDPGNEQFF. Here the CDR3 DNA reads TGCAGCGTTGAACAGGACCCGGGGAATGAGCAGTTCTTC.